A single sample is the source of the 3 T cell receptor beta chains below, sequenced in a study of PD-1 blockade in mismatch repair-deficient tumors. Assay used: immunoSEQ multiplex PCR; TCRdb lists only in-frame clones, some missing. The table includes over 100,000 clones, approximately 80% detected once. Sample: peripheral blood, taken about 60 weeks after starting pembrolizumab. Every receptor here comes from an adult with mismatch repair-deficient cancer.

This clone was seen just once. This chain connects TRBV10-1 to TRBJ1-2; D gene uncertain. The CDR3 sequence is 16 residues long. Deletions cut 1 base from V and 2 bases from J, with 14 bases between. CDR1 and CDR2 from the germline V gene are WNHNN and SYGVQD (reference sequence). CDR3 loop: CASSELLTGINYGYTF. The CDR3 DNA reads TGCGCCAGCAGTGAGTTATTAACGGGGATCAACTATGGCTACACCTTC.

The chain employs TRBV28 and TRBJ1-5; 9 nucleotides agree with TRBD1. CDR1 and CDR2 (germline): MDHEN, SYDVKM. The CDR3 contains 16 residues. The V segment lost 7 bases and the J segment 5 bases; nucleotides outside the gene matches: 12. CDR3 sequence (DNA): TGTGCCAGCACCCGGGATAGGGGACAGGGCTATCAGCCCCAGCATTTT. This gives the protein CASTRDRGQGYQPQHF.

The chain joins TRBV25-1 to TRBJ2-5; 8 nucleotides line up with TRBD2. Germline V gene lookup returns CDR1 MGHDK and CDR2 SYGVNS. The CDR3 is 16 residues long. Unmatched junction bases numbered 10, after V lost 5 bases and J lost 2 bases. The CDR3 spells CASSPAGVLGQETQYF. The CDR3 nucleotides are TGTGCCAGCAGTCCAGCGGGAGTATTGGGGCAAGAGACCCAGTACTTC.